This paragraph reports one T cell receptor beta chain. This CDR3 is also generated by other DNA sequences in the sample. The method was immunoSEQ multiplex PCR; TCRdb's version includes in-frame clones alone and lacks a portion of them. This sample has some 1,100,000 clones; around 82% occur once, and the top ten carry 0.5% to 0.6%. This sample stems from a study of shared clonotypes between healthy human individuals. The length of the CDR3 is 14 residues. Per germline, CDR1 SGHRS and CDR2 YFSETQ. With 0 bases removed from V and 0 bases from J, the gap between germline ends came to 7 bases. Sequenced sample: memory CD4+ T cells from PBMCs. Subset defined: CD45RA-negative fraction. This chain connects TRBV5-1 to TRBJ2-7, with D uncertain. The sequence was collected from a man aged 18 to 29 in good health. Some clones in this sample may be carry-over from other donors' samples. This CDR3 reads CASSLDGSSYEQYF. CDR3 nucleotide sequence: TGCGCCAGCAGCTTGGACGGCAGCTCCTACGAGCAGTACTTC.